The 8 T cell receptor beta chains reported below all come from one sample, sequenced in a study of OX40 agonist ivuxolimab in advanced cancers. The method was immunoSEQ multiplex PCR; TCRdb's version includes in-frame clones alone and lacks a portion of them. The data show 15,000 to 20,000 clones, about 90% seen once. Sequences were derived from CD4+ or CD8+ T cells sorted from blood, sampled in a trial of the OX40 agonist ivuxolimab. These receptors were collected from an adult with an advanced solid tumor such as melanoma, head and neck, liver or kidney cancer.

The rearrangement joins TRBV27 to TRBJ1-1; D is perhaps TRBD1 (5 bases). The CDR3 loop spans 13 amino acids. Between the trimmed V and J ends, which lost 3 bases and 5 bases, there was a span of 10 bases. The germline CDR1 and CDR2 sequences are MNHEY and SMNVEV (reference sequence). CDR3 residues: CASSFSGGTEAFF. The CDR3 DNA is TGTGCCAGCAGTTTCTCCGGGGGGACTGAAGCTTTCTTT.

The chain couples TRBV29-1 to TRBJ1-2; D perhaps matches TRBD1 (6 bases). The CDR3 contains 10 residues. The V end lost 5 bases, the J end lost 9 bases, and 10 bases lay between the germline ends. Germline V gene sequence: CDR1 SQVTM, CDR2 ANQGSEA. CDR3 nucleotides: TGCAGCGTTTTGGGGGCTAGCTACACCTTC. Its translation is CSVLGASYTF.

The chain couples TRBV10-2 to TRBJ2-3, with a weak D call TRBD2 (7 bases). This CDR3 region has 15 residues. Germline V gives CDR1 WSHSY, CDR2 SAAADI. The germline V and J ends were trimmed by 10 bases and 1 base, with 18 bases remaining between them. In DNA form, the CDR3 reads TGCGCCACCGTTATGTCGGGGGGCCGCACAGATACGCAGTATTTT. Translation gives CATVMSGGRTDTQYF.

This chain uses TRBV11-3 with TRBJ2-2; D not certain. V lost 7 bases to trimming and J lost 7 bases, with 16 bases between them. Germline CDR1 and CDR2: SGHNT and YENEEA. The CDR3 contains 14 residues. CDR3 residues: CASILILGGGELFF. CDR3 in DNA: TGTGCCAGCATCCTTATCCTCGGTGGCGGGGAGCTGTTTTTT.

The rearrangement links TRBV5-6 to TRBJ2-7, with D perhaps matching TRBD1 or TRBD2 (5 bases each). The CDR3 has 13 residues. V was cut by 4 bases and J by 5 bases, with 13 bases left in between. From germline, CDR1 is SGHDT and CDR2 YYEEEE. CDR3 in amino acids: CASSPEGLDEQYF. The CDR3 DNA reads as TGTGCCAGCAGCCCTGAGGGGTTAGACGAGCAGTACTTC.

The V gene is TRBV27, the J gene TRBJ2-6; D gene uncertain. The germline gives CDR1 MNHEY, CDR2 SMNVEV (reference sequence). V gave up 5 bases and J gave up 4 bases, with 9 bases separating them. This CDR3 region has 14 residues. This CDR3 is CASSGSGGANVLTF. The CDR3 coding sequence is TGTGCCAGCAGTGGCTCTGGGGGGGCCAACGTCCTGACTTTC.

The chain joins TRBV27 to TRBJ2-5, with TRBD2 identical over 12 bases. The CDR3 loop spans 17 amino acids. CDR1 MNHEY and CDR2 SMNVEV come from the germline V gene (reference sequence). V lost 0 bases, J lost 2 bases, and 4 bases stayed unmatched. CDR3 protein: CASSLSGLAGIQETQYF. DNA for the CDR3: TGTGCCAGCAGTTTATCTGGACTAGCGGGGATACAAGAGACCCAGTACTTC.

The chain uses TRBV27 and TRBJ1-2; 10 bases map to TRBD1. The CDR3 extends over 17 amino acids. V shed 0 bases and J 10 bases; nucleotides not matched to a gene: 14. In germline, CDR1 is MNHEY, CDR2 SMNVEV (reference sequence). For the CDR3, the DNA is TGTGCCAGCAGTTTATCGTATAGTCCCGGGACAGGGGTTGTCTACACCTTC. Translating gives CASSLSYSPGTGVVYTF.